This passage covers 3 T cell receptor beta chains from one sample sequenced in a study of Graves' ophthalmopathy and Graves' hyperthyroidism. The authors amplified TCR beta CDR3 regions from RNA transcripts. HTBI-primed RT-PCR formed the first round, and a multiplex PCR formed the second. TCRdb fed the multiplex PCR reads into MiXCR, producing one record per CDR3 protein. Among under 800,000 distinct CDR3 sequences, about 20% were seen once, and the ten largest hold roughly 7.4%. Sequencing was carried out using peripheral blood. These receptors all come from a woman aged 18-35 years with stable Graves' hyperthyroidism. Some clones in this sample may be carry-over from other donors' samples.

This clonotype was recorded many times. The chain is built from TRBV29-1 and TRBJ1-2; D may be TRBD1 (5 bases). Germline assignment: CDR1 SQVTM and CDR2 ANQGSEA. The CDR3 is made up of 13 amino acids. V was shortened by 2 bases and J by 4 bases, with 11 bases between the two germline ends. The CDR3 sequence is CSVEPRDAYGYTF. CDR3 sequence (DNA): TGCAGCGTTGAACCGAGGGACGCCTATGGCTACACCTTC.

This clonotype was detected ten times or more. At one boundary the junction diverges from the germline segment, which might be a read error. The genes are TRBV28 and TRBJ2-4; no reliable D call. Germline values: CDR1 MDHEN, CDR2 SYDVKM. CDR3 size: 13 residues. This chain's CDR3 is CASARTLLGIKYF. The CDR3 region has the DNA TGTGCCAGCGCCAGGACCCTCCTTGGCATTAAGTACTTC.

V gene TRBV28 combines with J gene TRBJ1-6, with a tentative D call TRBD1 (5 bases). V lost 6 bases and J lost 13, with 13 bases in between. The CDR3 is made up of 12 amino acids. Germline V gene lookup returns CDR1 MDHEN and CDR2 SYDVKM. The CDR3 nucleotides read TGTGCCAGCAGCCCGCCGCGGGGGCCCCTCCACTTT. Its protein is CASSPPRGPLHF.